This T cell receptor beta chain comes out of a study of CD8 T cells in Susac syndrome. Germline values: CDR1 SEHNR, CDR2 FQNEAQ (reference sequence). The CDR3 covers 15 residues. The ends lost 8 bases at V and 0 bases at J; junction bases unmatched: 7. The RNA, about 0.45 to 1 ug, was put through reverse transcription using random hexamers. immunoSEQ multiplex PCR amplified TCR beta CDR3 across 54 Vbeta, 13 Jbeta. TCRdb reprocessed the immunoSEQ multiplex PCR reads via MiXCR and lists one record per CDR3 protein. The sample includes almost 450,000 distinct CDR3 sequences, 75% to 90% seen only once; the top ten take 0.09% to 0.15%. Sequencing of TCR beta covered CD8+ and CD4+ T cells obtained from blood.

The chain carries TRBV7-9 and TRBJ2-7, with 10 nucleotides matching TRBD2. Material: CD8+ T cells from PBMCs. The receptor was isolated from a human donor with multiple sclerosis. In DNA, the CDR3 is TGTGCCAGCCTCTCTAGCGGGAGTCCCTCCTACGAGCAGTACTTC. Its translation is CASLSSGSPSYEQYF.